This TCR beta chain was sequenced in a study of blood T cell repertoires in COVID-19. About the research overall: Collection of acute and convalescent COVID-19 samples took place in the United States, Italy and Spain. In each case, the material was cDNA or gDNA derived from T cells, B-cell-depleted T cells, or PBMCs.

V was cut by 4 bases and J by 2 bases, with 12 bases left in between. CDR1 and CDR2 (germline): SQVTM, ANQGSEA. This CDR3 spans 14 amino acids. Per the original methods: Amplifying reference gene primers gave estimates of nucleated cell counts. Sequencing was performed with immunoSEQ multiplex PCR; in TCRdb, only in-frame clones are kept and a portion is missing. The V and J calls and clone size are taken from that table; D and trimming were inferred from the DNA. The sample has about 250,000 clones; roughly 85% are singletons. The sample taken for sequencing was PBMCs or T cells enriched from blood (not recorded which). V and J are TRBV29-1 and TRBJ1-5, with D uncertain. The TCR was taken from a woman in her forties or fifties with acute COVID-19. The CDR3 loop is CSVVEGSGNQPQHF. CDR3 sequence (DNA): TGCAGCGTTGTGGAGGGTTCGGGCAATCAGCCCCAGCATTTT.